A selection of T cell receptor beta chains follows, all from one sample in a study of shared clonotypes between healthy human individuals. Assay used: immunoSEQ multiplex PCR; TCRdb lists only in-frame clones, some missing. In the table there are roughly 1,500,000 clones, 98% of which are singletons. Sample: naive CD4+ T cells sorted from blood. These receptors all stem from a man aged 25 to 40 in good health. Each CDR3 is given with its conserved first and last residue. A D gene is named only where the DNA matches it firmly. Size is omitted from some rows. Given values are once, few, many or a class for expanded clones.

V: TRBV7-6
D: TRBD2
J: TRBJ2-1
size: NA
DNA: TGTGCCAGCAGCGGACTAGCGGGAAGTTACAATGAGCAGTTCTTC
CDR3: CASSGLAGSYNEQFF

V: TRBV19
D: NA
J: TRBJ2-1
size: once
DNA: TGTGCCAGTAGTGACAGCGGCGGTGAGCAGTTCTTC
CDR3: CASSDSGGEQFF

V: TRBV27
D: NA
J: TRBJ2-1
size: NA
DNA: TGTGCCAGCAGTTCCCCGTGGGCGAATGAGCAGTTCTTC
CDR3: CASSSPWANEQFF

V: TRBV5-1
D: NA
J: TRBJ2-5
size: NA
DNA: TGCGCCAGCAGCCGCGAAGTATTGGAGACCCAGTACTTC
CDR3: CASSREVLETQYF

V: TRBV11-3
D: TRBD1
J: TRBJ1-2
size: NA
DNA: TGTGCCAGCAGCTTCATCAGGGGGCAAGGCTACACCTTC
CDR3: CASSFIRGQGYTF

V: TRBV10-2
D: NA
J: TRBJ2-2
size: NA
DNA: TGCGCCAGCAGTCGGAGGGCCGGGGAGCTGTTTTTT
CDR3: CASSRRAGELFF

V: TRBV10-3
D: NA
J: TRBJ1-1
size: NA
DNA: TGTGCCATCAGTGGAGGCCCGGGGTCTCGACAGGTGGGAGGGATAGGTGAAGCTTTCTTT
CDR3: CAISGGPGSRQVGGIGEAFF

V: TRBV18
D: NA
J: TRBJ1-1
size: NA
DNA: TGTGCCAGCTCACCATTAGGCGTGAACACTGAAGCTTTCTTT
CDR3: CASSPLGVNTEAFF

V: TRBV6-5
D: TRBD2
J: TRBJ2-2
size: NA
DNA: TGTGCCAGCCAGCGACTAGCATTAACCGGGGAGCTGTTTTTT
CDR3: CASQRLALTGELFF

V: TRBV18
D: NA
J: TRBJ2-1
size: NA
DNA: TGTGCCAGCTCACCGGGGGCCTTTTCCTACAATGAGCAGTTCTTC
CDR3: CASSPGAFSYNEQFF

V: TRBV15
D: NA
J: TRBJ2-4
size: NA
DNA: TGTGCCACCAGCAGGTATGGGGCAGGCAGCACCAAAAACATTCAGTACTTC
CDR3: CATSRYGAGSTKNIQYF

V: TRBV19
D: NA
J: TRBJ2-3
size: NA
DNA: TGTGCCAGTAGTATGTCTGTCGGGGGTAGAGGGTGGACAGATACGCAGTATTTT
CDR3: CASSMSVGGRGWTDTQYF

V: TRBV5-1
D: TRBD2
J: TRBJ2-5
size: NA
DNA: TGCGCCAGCAGCTCGACTAGCGGGTCACAAGAGACCCAGTACTTC
CDR3: CASSSTSGSQETQYF

V: TRBV5-4
D: TRBD2
J: TRBJ2-2
size: NA
DNA: TGTGCCAGCAGCTCCCCCGGGACTAGCGGGAGTACCGGGGAGCTGTTTTTT
CDR3: CASSSPGTSGSTGELFF

V: TRBV15
D: NA
J: TRBJ1-2
size: NA
DNA: TGTGCCACCAGCAGAGATGATCGATCCTTAGCCTATGGCTACACCTTC
CDR3: CATSRDDRSLAYGYTF

V: TRBV5-6
D: NA
J: TRBJ2-7
size: NA
DNA: TGTGCCAGCAGCCCCCAAGCAATAGAGTCCTCCTACGAGCAGTACTTC
CDR3: CASSPQAIESSYEQYF

V: TRBV4-1
D: NA
J: TRBJ2-3
size: NA
DNA: TGCGCCAGCAGCCAAGATCTTGGCAGGGGCACAGATACGCAGTATTTT
CDR3: CASSQDLGRGTDTQYF

V: TRBV10-3
D: NA
J: TRBJ2-1
size: NA
DNA: TGTGCCATCAGTGAGTCCGGGGCTAGGGATGAGCAGTTCTTC
CDR3: CAISESGARDEQFF

V: TRBV5-4
D: NA
J: TRBJ2-2
size: once
DNA: TGTGCCAGCAGCTTGGCGGGAGTCTCCACCGGGGAGCTGTTTTTT
CDR3: CASSLAGVSTGELFF

V: TRBV7-9
D: NA
J: TRBJ2-1
size: NA
DNA: TGTGCCAGCAGCTTGGGAATGACGGGCAATGAGCAGTTCTTC
CDR3: CASSLGMTGNEQFF

V: TRBV18
D: TRBD2
J: TRBJ2-7
size: NA
DNA: TGTGCCAGCTCACCAGGTAGCGGGCTTTTCTACGAGCAGTACTTC
CDR3: CASSPGSGLFYEQYF

V: TRBV10-3
D: TRBD2
J: TRBJ2-7
size: NA
DNA: TGTGCCATCAGTGATCCGGGACTAGGAGCCTACGAGCAGTACTTC
CDR3: CAISDPGLGAYEQYF

V: TRBV11-2
D: NA
J: TRBJ1-5
size: NA
DNA: TGTGCCAGCAGCTTAGGGGCCGGGGCCTATCAGCCCCAGCATTTT
CDR3: CASSLGAGAYQPQHF

V: TRBV29-1
D: NA
J: TRBJ1-2
size: NA
DNA: TGCAGCGTTGAAGAGGGGAACGGCTATGGCTACACCTTC
CDR3: CSVEEGNGYGYTF

V: TRBV10-3
D: NA
J: TRBJ2-5
size: NA
DNA: TGTGCCATCAGTGAGCCCCTGCGGGACCAGTACTTC
CDR3: CAISEPLRDQYF

V: TRBV9
D: TRBD2
J: TRBJ2-1
size: once
DNA: TGTGCCAGCAGCGTAGGAGCGGGAGGGGTTAATGAGCAGTTCTTC
CDR3: CASSVGAGGVNEQFF

V: TRBV25-1
D: TRBD1
J: TRBJ1-1
size: NA
DNA: TGTGCCAGCAGTGGTACAGGGGCAGGAGCTTTCTTT
CDR3: CASSGTGAGAFF

V: TRBV14
D: NA
J: TRBJ1-1
size: NA
DNA: TGTGCCAGCAGCTTAAGTCGAAGGGGTAGCACTGAAGCTTTCTTT
CDR3: CASSLSRRGSTEAFF

V: TRBV15
D: TRBD2
J: TRBJ2-3
size: NA
DNA: TGTGCCACCAGCAGAGAAATAGCGGGAGTAACAGATACGCAGTATTTT
CDR3: CATSREIAGVTDTQYF

V: TRBV7-2
D: TRBD2
J: TRBJ2-1
size: NA
DNA: TGTGCCAGCAGCGCGCCGGGACTAGCGGACAATGAGCAGTTCTTC
CDR3: CASSAPGLADNEQFF

V: TRBV28
D: NA
J: TRBJ2-5
size: once
DNA: TGTGCCAGCAGTTCGAACCGGGTGACCCAGTACTTC
CDR3: CASSSNRVTQYF

V: TRBV5-1
D: TRBD1
J: TRBJ2-1
size: NA
DNA: TGCGCCAGCAGCAGACAGGGACAGGGCACCCCCAATGAGCAGTTCTTC
CDR3: CASSRQGQGTPNEQFF

V: TRBV5-4
D: NA
J: TRBJ2-1
size: once
DNA: TGTGCCAGCTTATTGAGGGCCGGCAGTGAGCAGTTCTTC
CDR3: CASLLRAGSEQFF

V: TRBV7-9
D: NA
J: TRBJ1-3
size: NA
DNA: TGTGCCAGCAGCCAACTGCTGAGCTCTGGAAACACCATATATTTT
CDR3: CASSQLLSSGNTIYF

V: TRBV18
D: TRBD1
J: TRBJ1-5
size: NA
DNA: TGTGCCAGCTGGACAGGGCTGGGCAATCAGCCCCAGCATTTT
CDR3: CASWTGLGNQPQHF

V: TRBV6-5
D: TRBD1
J: TRBJ2-5
size: NA
DNA: TGTGCCAGCAAAGACGACAGGGTACAAGAGACCCAGTACTTC
CDR3: CASKDDRVQETQYF

V: TRBV5-4
D: NA
J: TRBJ2-2
size: NA
DNA: TGTGCCAGCAGCCCTTACACCGGGGAGCTGTTTTTT
CDR3: CASSPYTGELFF

V: TRBV21-1
D: NA
J: TRBJ2-1
size: NA
DNA: TGTGCCAGCAGCAAAGGCTCTAGCTGTACTTACAATGAGCAGTTCTTC
CDR3: CASSKGSSCTYNEQFF

V: TRBV5-1
D: NA
J: TRBJ2-2
size: NA
DNA: TGCGCCAGCAGCTCCGAACCCCACCGGGAGCTGTTTTTT
CDR3: CASSSEPHRELFF

V: TRBV4-3
D: TRBD1
J: TRBJ2-7
size: NA
DNA: TGCGCCAGCAGCCAAGGGCAGGGGGCAAACGAGCAGTACTTC
CDR3: CASSQGQGANEQYF

V: TRBV6-6
D: NA
J: TRBJ1-2
size: NA
DNA: TGTGCCAGCAGTTGGCGGACCGCGTATGGCTACACCTTC
CDR3: CASSWRTAYGYTF

V: TRBV2
D: NA
J: TRBJ2-3
size: NA
DNA: TGTGCCAGCCTAAGCACAGATACGCAGTATTTT
CDR3: CASLSTDTQYF

V: TRBV9
D: TRBD1
J: TRBJ1-4
size: NA
DNA: TGTGCCAGCAGCGCGACAGGGGCAACTAATGAAAAACTGTTTTTT
CDR3: CASSATGATNEKLFF

V: TRBV28
D: TRBD2
J: TRBJ2-1
size: NA
DNA: TGTGCCAGCAGCGGACTAGCGGGAGCGTTTGGCAATGAGCAGTTCTTC
CDR3: CASSGLAGAFGNEQFF

V: TRBV27
D: TRBD2
J: TRBJ2-7
size: NA
DNA: TGTGCCAGCAGAAAGACTAGCGGAGTTAGGTTCGAGCAGTACTTC
CDR3: CASRKTSGVRFEQYF

V: TRBV19
D: NA
J: TRBJ1-1
size: once
DNA: TGTGCCAGTAGTATCCAGAAACTGAACACTGAAGCTTTCTTT
CDR3: CASSIQKLNTEAFF

V: TRBV7-2
D: TRBD1
J: TRBJ2-2
size: NA
DNA: TGTGCCAGCAGCGCTGGACAGGGGGGCACCGGGGAGCTGTTTTTT
CDR3: CASSAGQGGTGELFF

V: TRBV6-5
D: TRBD1
J: TRBJ2-7
size: NA
DNA: TGTGCCAGCAGTTTGGACAGGCCGCCAACCTACGAGCAGTACTTC
CDR3: CASSLDRPPTYEQYF

V: TRBV19
D: TRBD1
J: TRBJ1-2
size: NA
DNA: TGTGCCAGTAGAACCGGGACAGGGCCTTCCTATGGCTACACCTTC
CDR3: CASRTGTGPSYGYTF

V: TRBV10-2
D: TRBD1
J: TRBJ2-7
size: NA
DNA: TGCGCCAGCAGTCTCGGGACAGTTACCTACGAGCAGTACTTC
CDR3: CASSLGTVTYEQYF

V: TRBV29-1
D: NA
J: TRBJ2-2
size: NA
DNA: TGCAGCGTTGTACAGGACAGTTGGACCGGGGAGCTGTTTTTT
CDR3: CSVVQDSWTGELFF

V: TRBV19
D: TRBD1
J: TRBJ1-4
size: NA
DNA: TGTGCCAGTAGGTCGACAGGGGCTCGGAATGAAAAACTGTTTTTT
CDR3: CASRSTGARNEKLFF

V: TRBV10-2
D: TRBD2
J: TRBJ2-5
size: NA
DNA: TGCGCCAGCAGTCGTGGACTAGCGGCAACTAAAGAGACCCAGTACTTC
CDR3: CASSRGLAATKETQYF

V: TRBV7-6
D: NA
J: TRBJ1-1
size: NA
DNA: TGTGCCAGCAGCTTAGATGGACCGAACACTGAAGCTTTCTTT
CDR3: CASSLDGPNTEAFF